This T cell receptor (beta chain) was sequenced in a study of T cells after yellow fever vaccination (dated by TCRdb to between 2018 and 2021). In terms of the full investigation: Libraries from fractions with low cell numbers were prepared with the SMART-Seq v4 Ultra Low Input RNA kit. To follow T-cell clones before and after primary and booster YFV17D yellow fever vaccination, bulk TCR alpha and beta repertoires were sequenced over time. Two healthy male donors, one aged 18 to 30 and one aged 30 to 40 years, made up the cohort. Blood samples were taken at several timepoints before and after primary and secondary immunization, and bulk PBMC replicates and cell subsets were isolated. Beyond this particular receptor, the publication reports: Compared with the primary T-cell response, the secondary T-cell response was faster but weaker, reaching its peak on day 5 rather than on day 15. A small share of clonotypes was detected in both CD4 and CD8 compartments, with the overlap likely arising from convergent recombination. Most clones expanded after primary vaccination (almost 98% of CD4 and around 88% of CD8) were re-detected after the booster, suggesting that broad memory maintenance occurred. Computational filtering was needed because FACS-sorted repertoires could contain abundant contaminating clonotypes from the bulk population. Because the study included only a couple of donors, the extent to which the findings can be generalized is limited.

Sequencing used an Illumina NovaSeq 6000. TCR cDNA was made using 5'RACE template switching, a step that added a universal primer site and unique molecular identifiers. cDNA synthesis was primed from both the TCR alpha and TCR beta constant segments. Two PCR steps were used to amplify libraries, with sample barcodes and sequencing adapters being added in the second step. Sequencing of libraries was performed on Illumina HiSeq 2500 (2x100 bp) or NovaSeq (2x150 bp). The study's own analysis went as follows. MIGEC handled demultiplexing of reads and collapsing into UMI consensus sequences, while MiXCR performed V(D)J alignment. Vaccine-responding clonotypes were defined with edgeR using replicate PBMC samples, requiring FDR below 0.01 and a log2 fold change above 5 up to day 15. CD4 or CD8 identity was assigned to each bulk clonotype according to whether the clonotype was present at higher abundance in the sequenced CD4 repertoire or the sequenced CD8 repertoire. The raw public data were reprocessed by TCRdb itself: fastp quality trimming at Q25, MiXCR clonotype calling, in-frame beta chains only. All rows with the same CDR3 protein become a single entry with the most common DNA and genes. TCRdb's processing, not the authors', yielded these V and J calls. This sample comprises some 300,000 distinct CDR3 sequences, around 8.6% of them detected only once. The ten largest make up approximately 3.3% of the sample.

The CDR3 covers 14 residues, taking in both the cysteine and the phenylalanine. The only DNA kept is the CDR3, 42 bases in frame from the first base. From the germline V gene (reference sequence), CDR1 is LNHDA and CDR2 is SQIVND. Trimming takes 4 bases from V and 8 bases from J, and the germline ends sit 17 bases apart. The sample's treatment or condition, from its label and the paper: live attenuated yellow fever vaccine strain. PBMCs were isolated from peripheral blood using a standard Ficoll-Paque protocol. Dynabeads CD4 and CD8 positive selection kits were used to isolate the CD4 and CD8 T-cell fractions. RNA was extracted with TriZol from bulk PBMCs, CD4 and CD8 fractions, and dextramer-positive and dextramer-negative fractions. Turning to this clonotype: Its antigen has not been determined. No much larger clonotype is one base removed from it; base qualities were not supplied.

This specimen consisted of CD4+ T cells sorted from PBMCs, obtained 5 days after the yellow fever booster vaccination. This receptor chain uses TRBV19 and TRBJ1-2, with TRBD1 as a weak D call on 5 bases. This receptor was obtained from a man in his late teens or twenties who received the YFV17D yellow fever vaccine. The DNA is TGTGCCAGTAGTAGGCGTCAGGGAGGGAGAGGCTACACCTTC. Translated, it gives CASSRRQGGRGYTF.